Presented here are 30 T cell receptor beta chains from one specimen sequenced in a study of blood T cell repertoires in COVID-19. Here immunoSEQ multiplex PCR was the method, and the copy in TCRdb shows in-frame clones only, minus some. The sample carries fewer than 400,000 clones, under 95% recorded once. Sequenced sample: PBMCs or T cells enriched from blood (not recorded which). These receptors came from a woman aged 25 to 39 who had recovered from COVID-19.

The chain uses TRBV27 and TRBJ2-1, with 10 bases identical to TRBD1. The V segment lost 3 bases and the J segment 7 bases; nucleotides outside the gene matches: 6. Germline V CDR1 and CDR2: MNHEY, SMNVEV (reference sequence). CDR3 length: 15 residues. DNA of the CDR3: TGTGCCAGCAGTTTGGACAGGGGGTTAGAGAATGAGCAGTTCTTC. It is translated as CASSLDRGLENEQFF.

This chain connects TRBV19 to TRBJ2-3; D not resolved. Trimming stripped 4 bases from V and 0 bases from J, with 8 bases between. The CDR3 loop spans 14 amino acids. The germline V gene has CDR1 LNHDA and CDR2 SQIVND (reference sequence). The CDR3, as DNA: TGTGCCAGTAGTACCTGGGCTAGCACAGATACGCAGTATTTT. Residues: CASSTWASTDTQYF.

The chain employs TRBV10-2 and TRBJ2-7; D is possibly TRBD2 (5 bases). Trimming took off 4 bases at V and 4 bases at J, with 14 bases between the two ends. In germline, CDR1 is WSHSY, CDR2 SAAADI. The CDR3 runs 14 residues. CDR3 coding DNA: TGCGCCAGCAGTGCCCCTAGCCAATCTTACGAGCAGTACTTC. This translates into CASSAPSQSYEQYF.

The chain has TRBV11-2 and TRBJ1-1; D is ambiguous. Germline loops: CDR1 SGHAT, CDR2 FQNNGV. V lost 0 bases and J 1 base, leaving 3 bases between the germline ends. The CDR3 extends over 13 amino acids. The CDR3 DNA reads as TGTGCCAGCAGCTTAGACTGGAACACTGAAGCTTTCTTT. Protein sequence: CASSLDWNTEAFF. The entire variable domain, with the rest obtained from reference TRBV11-2 and TRBJ1-1, is as follows: EAGVAQSPRYKIIEKRQSVAFWCNPISGHATLYWYQQILGQGPKLLIQFQNNGVVDDSQLPKDRFSAERLKGVDSTLKIQPAKLEDSAVYLCASSLDWNTEAFFGQGTRLTVV.

This sequence joins TRBV27 and TRBJ2-2; 7 bases match TRBD2. Germline V gene sequence: CDR1 MNHEY, CDR2 SMNVEV (reference sequence). J lost 4 bases, V lost 6 bases, and 5 bases had no gene match. There are 14 residues in the CDR3. The CDR3 sequence is CASSLAEFTGELFF. The DNA for the CDR3 is TGTGCCAGCAGCCTAGCGGAGTTCACCGGGGAGCTGTTTTTT.

Only one count was recorded for this clone. The rearrangement joins TRBV19 to TRBJ1-2; perhaps TRBD1 as D (6 bases). Looked up from germline, CDR1 is LNHDA and CDR2 is SQIVND (reference sequence). This CDR3 contains 12 residues. With 4 bases removed from V and 8 bases from J, the gap between germline ends came to 11 bases. The CDR3 is CASSNRVQGYTF. The CDR3, as DNA: TGTGCCAGTAGTAACAGGGTACAGGGCTACACCTTC.

The chain is built from TRBV5-4 and TRBJ2-7; perhaps TRBD1 as D (6 bases). Germline CDR1 and CDR2: SGHNT and YYREEE (reference sequence). V shed 2 bases and J shed 3 bases, with 6 bases lying between them. This CDR3 contains 12 residues. CDR3 coding DNA: TGTGCCAGCAGCTTACAGGGCTACGAGCAGTACTTC. Its protein product is CASSLQGYEQYF.

This chain joins TRBV6-5 and TRBJ2-7; 13 positions match TRBD2. V gave up 6 bases and J gave up 4 bases; unmatched junction bases: 6. CDR1 MNHEY and CDR2 SVGAGI come from the germline V gene. The CDR3 covers 15 residues. The CDR3 DNA reads as TGTGCCAGCAGCCTCCGGACTAGCGGGGGATACGAGCAGTACTTC. It translates to CASSLRTSGGYEQYF.

The chain carries TRBV7-3 and TRBJ2-3; maybe TRBD1 (6 bases). The ends were cut back, 5 bases at V and 2 bases at J, with 14 bases in the middle. The V gene's germline CDR1 is SGHTA and CDR2 FQGTGA. The CDR3 is 15 residues long. CDR3 nucleotides: TGTGCCAGCAGCATACAGGGTTCCATCACAGATACGCAGTATTTT. This sequence encodes CASSIQGSITDTQYF.

The chain combines TRBV24-1 with TRBJ2-1; TRBD2 agrees at 13 bases. In germline, CDR1 is KGHDR, CDR2 SFDVKD. J gave up 1 base and V 3 bases, and 8 bases lay outside the gene matches. The CDR3 is 19 residues long. The CDR3 reads CATSDAGTSGVGSYNEQFF. CDR3 nucleotide sequence: TGTGCCACCAGTGATGCCGGGACTAGCGGGGTAGGATCCTACAATGAGCAGTTCTTC.

The chain combines TRBV19 with TRBJ1-6, with D possibly being TRBD1 (5 bases). The CDR3 extends over 15 amino acids. Between the trimmed V and J ends, which lost 5 bases and 6 bases, there was a span of 14 bases. Germline CDR1 and CDR2: LNHDA and SQIVND (reference sequence). The CDR3 DNA sequence: TGTGCCAGTAGTTCCAGGGATGTCGGTAATTCACCCCTCCACTTT. It translates to CASSSRDVGNSPLHF.

This clone was seen once. CDR3 sequence reads: CASSLEGYFNTEAFF. Here the CDR3 DNA reads TGCGCCAGCAGCTTGGAGGGGTATTTTAACACTGAAGCTTTCTTT. The chain joins TRBV5-1 to TRBJ1-1; perhaps TRBD1 as D (5 bases). CDR1 SGHRS and CDR2 YFSETQ come from the germline V gene. V was cut by 0 bases and J by 2 bases, with 11 bases left in between. The CDR3 sequence is 15 residues long.

The genes are TRBV4-2 and TRBJ2-5; 8 positions match TRBD2. Germline CDR1 reads LGHNA; CDR2 reads YNFKEQ. This CDR3 contains 18 residues. The V segment lost 0 bases and the J segment 5 bases; nucleotides outside the gene matches: 14. CDR3 in DNA: TGTGCCAGCAGCCAAGAACGAGGTGCGACCGGGAGGGGGGAGACCCAGTACTTC. Amino acids: CASSQERGATGRGETQYF.

This chain connects TRBV18 to TRBJ2-7, with D possibly matching TRBD2 (6 bases). Germline loops: CDR1 KGHSH, CDR2 LQKENI. This CDR3 is 17 amino acids long. Trimming left V 2 bases short and J 2 bases short, with 19 bases between. The DNA for the CDR3 is TGTGCCAGCTCACCAACCCCCAACCGACTAGGGGCCTACGAGCAGTACTTC. Translated, it gives CASSPTPNRLGAYEQYF.

Details on this clone: The sample has other DNA sequences that encode this CDR3 too. The chain couples TRBV11-3 to TRBJ1-1; D is uncertain. V dropped 4 bases and J dropped 0 bases, with 6 bases sitting between them. CDR3 length: 13 amino acids. The germline V gene encodes CDR1 SGHNT and CDR2 YENEEA. The CDR3 DNA sequence: TGTGCCAGCAGCTCGCAGGTGAACACTGAAGCTTTCTTT. It codes for CASSSQVNTEAFF. Drawing the rest from reference TRBV11-3 and TRBJ1-1, the complete variable domain is EAGVVQSPRYKIIEKKQPVAFWCNPISGHNTLYWYLQNLGQGPELLIRYENEEAVDDSQLPKDRFSAERLKGVDSTLKIQPAELGDSAVYLCASSSQVNTEAFFGQGTRLTVV.

This chain connects TRBV7-9 to TRBJ1-3; D is ambiguous. V dropped 7 bases and J dropped 0 bases, with 10 bases sitting between them. This CDR3 comprises 14 residues. Germline values: CDR1 SEHNR, CDR2 FQNEAQ (reference sequence). CDR3 nucleotide sequence: TGTGCCAGCAATCTACTGCACTCTGGAAACACCATATATTTT. Amino acid sequence: CASNLLHSGNTIYF.

This clone occurred once. The J gene is TRBJ1-5, the V gene TRBV6-1; D possibly corresponds to TRBD1 (5 bases). The CDR3 is made up of 15 amino acids. The germline V gene has CDR1 MNHNS and CDR2 SASEGT. Trimming pared 2 bases from V and 2 bases from J, leaving 10 bases between. CDR3 DNA: TGTGCCAGCAGTGAACAGGGATTCGGCAATCAGCCCCAGCATTTT. It codes for CASSEQGFGNQPQHF.

The sample holds a few counts of this clone. V and J are TRBV19 and TRBJ2-2, with 7 bases identical to TRBD2. Germline loops: CDR1 LNHDA, CDR2 SQIVND (reference sequence). V trimming: 6 bases; J trimming: 4 bases; junction bases outside the gene matches: 5. The CDR3 extends over 14 amino acids. The CDR3 DNA follows: TGTGCCAGTAGAGAGCGGGAACCCACCGGGGAGCTGTTTTTT. Translating it yields CASREREPTGELFF.

This clone was seen only once. This sequence joins TRBV5-1 and TRBJ1-3, with TRBD1 matching 7 bases. The CDR3 sequence is 15 residues long. The V gene's germline CDR1 is SGHRS and CDR2 YFSETQ. The J segment lost 4 bases and the V segment lost 1 base, leaving 5 bases of the junction unmatched. CDR3 sequence reads: CASSLSGGSGNTIYF. DNA of the CDR3: TGCGCCAGCAGCTTGTCAGGGGGTTCCGGAAACACCATATATTTT.

V usage is TRBV6-5 and J usage is TRBJ1-5; TRBD1 might be the D (6 bases). The CDR3 consists of 15 residues. Germline V CDR1 and CDR2: MNHEY, SVGAGI. V lost 7 bases to trimming and J lost 0 bases, with 13 bases between them. The chain's CDR3 is CASNPDRYSNQPQHF. CDR3 nucleotide sequence: TGTGCCAGCAACCCCGACAGGTATAGCAATCAGCCCCAGCATTTT.

V is TRBV19 and J is TRBJ2-7, with D maybe TRBD1 (5 bases). Germline V gene lookup returns CDR1 LNHDA and CDR2 SQIVND (reference sequence). This CDR3 comprises 14 residues. Trimming stripped 7 bases from V and 2 bases from J, with 15 bases between. The CDR3 DNA reads TGTGCCAGTACCCACCCGGACAACACCTACGAGCAGTACTTC. Translation: CASTHPDNTYEQYF.

This chain links TRBV11-1 with TRBJ1-1; possible D gene TRBD1, 6 bases. The V end was cut by 5 bases, the J end by 1 base, with 8 bases between. The CDR3 totals 13 residues. Germline V gives CDR1 SGHAT, CDR2 FQDESV (reference sequence). CDR3 sequence: CASSIRGNTEAFF. Here the CDR3 DNA reads TGTGCCAGCAGCATCAGGGGGAACACTGAAGCTTTCTTT.

The chain combines TRBV11-3 with TRBJ2-3; 8 bases are a match to TRBD1. V dropped 1 base and J dropped 4; count of bases not matched to a gene: 7. The CDR3 has 16 amino acids. Germline V gene lookup returns CDR1 SGHNT and CDR2 YENEEA. The CDR3 nucleotides are TGTGCCAGCAGCTTAGGCGGGACAGGTTCCCCAGATACGCAGTATTTT. This translates into CASSLGGTGSPDTQYF.

The chain joins TRBV20-1 to TRBJ2-7; D may be TRBD2 (5 bases). Germline CDR1 reads DFQATT; CDR2 reads SNEGSKA (reference sequence). Trimming removed 3 bases at V and 3 bases at J, with 12 bases between. The CDR3 extends over 13 amino acids. The DNA for the CDR3 is TGCAGTGCTAGTATCAGCGACTACTACGAGCAGTACTTC. It is translated as CSASISDYYEQYF.

The chain recombines TRBV4-1 with TRBJ2-1, with D perhaps matching TRBD2 (5 bases). Germline CDR1 reads MGHRA; CDR2 reads YSYEKL. Trimming took off 2 bases at V and 0 bases at J, with 11 bases between the two ends. This CDR3 has 16 amino acids. The CDR3 is CASSQQWAGSYNEQFF. In DNA, the CDR3 is TGCGCCAGCAGCCAACAATGGGCGGGCTCCTACAATGAGCAGTTCTTC.

A note on this clone: Other DNA sequences of this sample code for an identical CDR3. The V call is TRBV7-9, the J call TRBJ2-5, with TRBD2 matching over 14 bases. CDR3 size: 15 residues. Losses at the gene ends were 3 bases for V and 4 bases for J; bases not matched to a gene: 1. CDR1 SEHNR and CDR2 FQNEAQ come from the germline V gene (reference sequence). CDR3: CASSLGLAGVETQYF. The CDR3 coding sequence is TGTGCCAGCAGCTTGGGACTAGCGGGGGTAGAGACCCAGTACTTC.

The chain links TRBV27 to TRBJ1-6; 7 nucleotides agree with TRBD1. Germline V lookup: CDR1 MNHEY, CDR2 SMNVEV (reference sequence). V trimming: 7 bases; J trimming: 3 bases; junction bases outside the gene matches: 6. This CDR3 is 15 amino acids long. The CDR3 loop is CASKTGTVYNSPLHF. The CDR3 DNA reads as TGTGCCAGCAAAACCGGGACAGTCTATAATTCACCCCTCCACTTT.

This clone has a handful of counts. The chain recombines TRBV28 with TRBJ1-5; D unresolved. Germline lookup yields CDR1 MDHEN and CDR2 SYDVKM. The CDR3 runs 18 residues. V lost 6 bases to trimming and J lost 1 base, with 22 bases between them. The CDR3 DNA reads TGTGCCAGCAGCCCACTTTCTTTCGGGAAAGGGAGCAATCAGCCCCAGCATTTT. Translating gives CASSPLSFGKGSNQPQHF. The full variable domain, in which reference TRBV28 and TRBJ1-5 provide the parts outside the CDR3, is DVKVTQSSRYLVKRTGEKVFLECVQDMDHENMFWYRQDPGLGLRLIYFSYDVKMKEKGDIPEGYSVSREKKERFSLILESASTNQTSMYLCASSPLSFGKGSNQPQHFGDGTRLSIL.

V and J are TRBV7-9 and TRBJ1-4; no definite D call. Germline loops: CDR1 SEHNR, CDR2 FQNEAQ (reference sequence). This CDR3 has 17 residues. V lost 5 bases and J lost 2, with 18 bases in between. This CDR3 reads CASSPPPTTVTNEKLFF. The CDR3 coding sequence is TGTGCCAGCAGCCCTCCCCCCACTACGGTTACTAATGAAAAACTGTTTTTT.

Here the CDR3 reads CASGTGNQPQHF. The CDR3 bases are TGTGCCAGCGGGACAGGGAATCAGCCCCAGCATTTT. The genes are TRBV19 and TRBJ1-5, with 9 bases that match TRBD1. The CDR3 totals 12 residues. The V segment lost 9 bases and the J segment 4 bases; nucleotides outside the gene matches: 1. Germline V gene data show CDR1 as LNHDA and CDR2 as SQIVND (reference sequence).